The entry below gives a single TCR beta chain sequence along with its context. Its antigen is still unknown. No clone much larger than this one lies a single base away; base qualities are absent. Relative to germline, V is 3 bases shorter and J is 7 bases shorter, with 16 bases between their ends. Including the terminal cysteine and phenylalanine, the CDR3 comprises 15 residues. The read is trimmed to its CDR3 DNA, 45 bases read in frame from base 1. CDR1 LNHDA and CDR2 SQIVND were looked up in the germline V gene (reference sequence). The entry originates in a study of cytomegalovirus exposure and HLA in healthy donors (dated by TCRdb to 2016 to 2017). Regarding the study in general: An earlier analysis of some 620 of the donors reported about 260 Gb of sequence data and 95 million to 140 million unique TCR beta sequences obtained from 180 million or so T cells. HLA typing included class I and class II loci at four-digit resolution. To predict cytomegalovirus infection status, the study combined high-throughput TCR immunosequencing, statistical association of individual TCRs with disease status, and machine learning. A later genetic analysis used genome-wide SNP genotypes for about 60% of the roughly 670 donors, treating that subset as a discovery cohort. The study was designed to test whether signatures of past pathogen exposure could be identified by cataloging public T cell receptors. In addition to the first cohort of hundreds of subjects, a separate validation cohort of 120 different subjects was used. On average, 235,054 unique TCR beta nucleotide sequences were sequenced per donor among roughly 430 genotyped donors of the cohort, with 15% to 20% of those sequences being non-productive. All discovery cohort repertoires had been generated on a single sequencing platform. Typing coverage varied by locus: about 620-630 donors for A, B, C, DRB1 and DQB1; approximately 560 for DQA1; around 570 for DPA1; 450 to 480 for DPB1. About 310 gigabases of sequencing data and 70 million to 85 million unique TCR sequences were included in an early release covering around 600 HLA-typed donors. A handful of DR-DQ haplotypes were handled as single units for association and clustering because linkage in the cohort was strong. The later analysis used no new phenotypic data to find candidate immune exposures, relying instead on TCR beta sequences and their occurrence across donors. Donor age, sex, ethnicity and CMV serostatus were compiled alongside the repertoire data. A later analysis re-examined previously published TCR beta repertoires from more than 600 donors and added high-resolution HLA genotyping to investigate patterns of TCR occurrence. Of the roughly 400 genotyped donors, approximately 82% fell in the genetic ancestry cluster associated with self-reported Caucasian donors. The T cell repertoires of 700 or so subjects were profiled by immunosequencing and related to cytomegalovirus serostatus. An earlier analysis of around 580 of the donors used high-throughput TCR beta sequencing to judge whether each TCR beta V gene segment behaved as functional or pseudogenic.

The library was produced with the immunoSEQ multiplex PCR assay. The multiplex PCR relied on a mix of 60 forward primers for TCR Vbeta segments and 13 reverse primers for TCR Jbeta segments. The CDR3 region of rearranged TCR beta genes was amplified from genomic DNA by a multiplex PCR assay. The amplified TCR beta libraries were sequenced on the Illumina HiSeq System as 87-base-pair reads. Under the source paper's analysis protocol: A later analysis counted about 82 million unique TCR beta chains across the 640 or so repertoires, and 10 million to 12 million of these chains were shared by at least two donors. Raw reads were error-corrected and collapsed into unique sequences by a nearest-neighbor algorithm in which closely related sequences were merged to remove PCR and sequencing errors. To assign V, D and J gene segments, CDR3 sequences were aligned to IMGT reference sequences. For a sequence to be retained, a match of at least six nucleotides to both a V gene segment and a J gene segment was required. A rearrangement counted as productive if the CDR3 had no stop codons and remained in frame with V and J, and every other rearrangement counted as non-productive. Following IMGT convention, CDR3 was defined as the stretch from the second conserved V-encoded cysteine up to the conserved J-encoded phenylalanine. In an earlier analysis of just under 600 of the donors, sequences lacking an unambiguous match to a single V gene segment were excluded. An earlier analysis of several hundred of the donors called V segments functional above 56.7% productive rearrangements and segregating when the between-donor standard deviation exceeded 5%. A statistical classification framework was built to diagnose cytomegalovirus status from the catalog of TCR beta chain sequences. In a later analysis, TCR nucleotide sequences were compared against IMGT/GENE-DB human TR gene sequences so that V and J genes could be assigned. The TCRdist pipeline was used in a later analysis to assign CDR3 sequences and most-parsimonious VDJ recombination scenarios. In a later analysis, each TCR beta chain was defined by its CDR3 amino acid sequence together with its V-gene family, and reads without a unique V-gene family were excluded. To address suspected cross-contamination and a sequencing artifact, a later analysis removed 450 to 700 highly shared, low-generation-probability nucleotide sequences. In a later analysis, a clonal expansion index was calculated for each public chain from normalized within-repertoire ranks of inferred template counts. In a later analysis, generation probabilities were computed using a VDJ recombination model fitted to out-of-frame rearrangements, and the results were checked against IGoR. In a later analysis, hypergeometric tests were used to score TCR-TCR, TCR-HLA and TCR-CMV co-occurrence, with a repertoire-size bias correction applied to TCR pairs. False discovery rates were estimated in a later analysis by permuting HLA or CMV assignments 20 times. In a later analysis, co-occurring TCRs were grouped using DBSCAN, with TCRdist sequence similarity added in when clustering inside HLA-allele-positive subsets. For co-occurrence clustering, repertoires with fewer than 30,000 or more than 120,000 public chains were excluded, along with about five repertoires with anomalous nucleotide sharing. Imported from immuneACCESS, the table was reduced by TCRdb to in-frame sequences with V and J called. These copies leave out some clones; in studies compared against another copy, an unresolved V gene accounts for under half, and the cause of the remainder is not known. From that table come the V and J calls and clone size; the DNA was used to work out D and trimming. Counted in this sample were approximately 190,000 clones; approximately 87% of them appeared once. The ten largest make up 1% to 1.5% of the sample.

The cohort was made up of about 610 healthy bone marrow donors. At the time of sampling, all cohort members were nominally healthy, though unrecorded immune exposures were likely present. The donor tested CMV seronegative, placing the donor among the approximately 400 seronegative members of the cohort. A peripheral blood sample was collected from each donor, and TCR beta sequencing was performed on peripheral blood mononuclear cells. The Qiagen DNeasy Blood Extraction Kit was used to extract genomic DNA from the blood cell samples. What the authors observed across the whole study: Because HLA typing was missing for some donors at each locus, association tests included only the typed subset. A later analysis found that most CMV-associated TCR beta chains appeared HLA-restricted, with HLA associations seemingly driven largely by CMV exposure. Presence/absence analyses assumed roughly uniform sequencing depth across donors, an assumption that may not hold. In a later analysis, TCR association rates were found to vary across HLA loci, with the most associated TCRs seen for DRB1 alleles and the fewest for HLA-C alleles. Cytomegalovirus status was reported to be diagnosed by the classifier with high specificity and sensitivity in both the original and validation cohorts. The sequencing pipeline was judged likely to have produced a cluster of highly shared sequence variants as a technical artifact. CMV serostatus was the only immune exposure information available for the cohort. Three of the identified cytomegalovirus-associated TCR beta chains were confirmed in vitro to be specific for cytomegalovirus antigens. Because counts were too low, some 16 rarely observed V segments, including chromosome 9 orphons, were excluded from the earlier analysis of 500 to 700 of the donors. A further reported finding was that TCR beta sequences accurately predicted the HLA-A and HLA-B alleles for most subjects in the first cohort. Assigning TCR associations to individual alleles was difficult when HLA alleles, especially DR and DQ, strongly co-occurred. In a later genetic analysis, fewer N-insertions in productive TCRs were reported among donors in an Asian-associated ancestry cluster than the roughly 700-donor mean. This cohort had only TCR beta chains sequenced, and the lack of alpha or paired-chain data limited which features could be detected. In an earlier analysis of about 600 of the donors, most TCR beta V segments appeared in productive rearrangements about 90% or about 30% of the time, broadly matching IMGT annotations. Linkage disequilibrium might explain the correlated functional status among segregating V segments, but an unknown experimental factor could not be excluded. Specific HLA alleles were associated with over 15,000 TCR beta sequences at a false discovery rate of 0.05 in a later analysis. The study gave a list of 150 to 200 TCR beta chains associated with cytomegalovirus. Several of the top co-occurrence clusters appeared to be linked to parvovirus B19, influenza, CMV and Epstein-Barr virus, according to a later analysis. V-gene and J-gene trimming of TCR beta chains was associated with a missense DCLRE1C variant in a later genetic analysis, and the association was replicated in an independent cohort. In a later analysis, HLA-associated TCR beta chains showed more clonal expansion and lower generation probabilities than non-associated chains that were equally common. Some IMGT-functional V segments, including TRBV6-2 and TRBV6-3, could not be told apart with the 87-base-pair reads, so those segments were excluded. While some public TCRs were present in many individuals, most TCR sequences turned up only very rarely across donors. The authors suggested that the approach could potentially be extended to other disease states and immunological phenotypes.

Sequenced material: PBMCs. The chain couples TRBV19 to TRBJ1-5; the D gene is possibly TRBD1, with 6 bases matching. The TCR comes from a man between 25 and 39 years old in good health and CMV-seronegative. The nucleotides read TGTGCCAGTAGTATGGGCAGGGGATGGGGCCAGCCCCAGCATTTT. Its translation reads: CASSMGRGWGQPQHF. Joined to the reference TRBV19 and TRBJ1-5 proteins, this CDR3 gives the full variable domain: DGGITQSPKYLFRKEGQNVTLSCEQNLNHDAMYWYRQDPGQGLRLIYYSQIVNDFQKGDIAEGYSVSREKKESFPLTVTSAQKNPTAFYLCASSMGRGWGQPQHFGDGTRLSIL.